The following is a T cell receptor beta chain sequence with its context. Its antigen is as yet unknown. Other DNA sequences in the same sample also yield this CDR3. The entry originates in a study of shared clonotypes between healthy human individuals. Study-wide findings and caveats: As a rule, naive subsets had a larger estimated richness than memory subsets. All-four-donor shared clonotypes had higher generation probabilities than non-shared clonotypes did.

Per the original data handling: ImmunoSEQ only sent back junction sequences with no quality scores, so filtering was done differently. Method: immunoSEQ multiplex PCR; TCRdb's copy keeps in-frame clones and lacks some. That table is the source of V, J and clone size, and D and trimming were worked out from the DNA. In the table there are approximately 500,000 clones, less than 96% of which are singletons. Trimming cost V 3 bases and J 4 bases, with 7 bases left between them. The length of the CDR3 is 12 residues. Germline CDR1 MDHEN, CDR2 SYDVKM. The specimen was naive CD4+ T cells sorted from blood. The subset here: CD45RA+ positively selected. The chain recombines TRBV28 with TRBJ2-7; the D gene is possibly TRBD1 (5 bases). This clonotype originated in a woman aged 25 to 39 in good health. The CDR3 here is CASSFRGYEQYF. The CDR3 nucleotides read TGTGCCAGCAGTTTTAGGGGATACGAGCAGTACTTC.